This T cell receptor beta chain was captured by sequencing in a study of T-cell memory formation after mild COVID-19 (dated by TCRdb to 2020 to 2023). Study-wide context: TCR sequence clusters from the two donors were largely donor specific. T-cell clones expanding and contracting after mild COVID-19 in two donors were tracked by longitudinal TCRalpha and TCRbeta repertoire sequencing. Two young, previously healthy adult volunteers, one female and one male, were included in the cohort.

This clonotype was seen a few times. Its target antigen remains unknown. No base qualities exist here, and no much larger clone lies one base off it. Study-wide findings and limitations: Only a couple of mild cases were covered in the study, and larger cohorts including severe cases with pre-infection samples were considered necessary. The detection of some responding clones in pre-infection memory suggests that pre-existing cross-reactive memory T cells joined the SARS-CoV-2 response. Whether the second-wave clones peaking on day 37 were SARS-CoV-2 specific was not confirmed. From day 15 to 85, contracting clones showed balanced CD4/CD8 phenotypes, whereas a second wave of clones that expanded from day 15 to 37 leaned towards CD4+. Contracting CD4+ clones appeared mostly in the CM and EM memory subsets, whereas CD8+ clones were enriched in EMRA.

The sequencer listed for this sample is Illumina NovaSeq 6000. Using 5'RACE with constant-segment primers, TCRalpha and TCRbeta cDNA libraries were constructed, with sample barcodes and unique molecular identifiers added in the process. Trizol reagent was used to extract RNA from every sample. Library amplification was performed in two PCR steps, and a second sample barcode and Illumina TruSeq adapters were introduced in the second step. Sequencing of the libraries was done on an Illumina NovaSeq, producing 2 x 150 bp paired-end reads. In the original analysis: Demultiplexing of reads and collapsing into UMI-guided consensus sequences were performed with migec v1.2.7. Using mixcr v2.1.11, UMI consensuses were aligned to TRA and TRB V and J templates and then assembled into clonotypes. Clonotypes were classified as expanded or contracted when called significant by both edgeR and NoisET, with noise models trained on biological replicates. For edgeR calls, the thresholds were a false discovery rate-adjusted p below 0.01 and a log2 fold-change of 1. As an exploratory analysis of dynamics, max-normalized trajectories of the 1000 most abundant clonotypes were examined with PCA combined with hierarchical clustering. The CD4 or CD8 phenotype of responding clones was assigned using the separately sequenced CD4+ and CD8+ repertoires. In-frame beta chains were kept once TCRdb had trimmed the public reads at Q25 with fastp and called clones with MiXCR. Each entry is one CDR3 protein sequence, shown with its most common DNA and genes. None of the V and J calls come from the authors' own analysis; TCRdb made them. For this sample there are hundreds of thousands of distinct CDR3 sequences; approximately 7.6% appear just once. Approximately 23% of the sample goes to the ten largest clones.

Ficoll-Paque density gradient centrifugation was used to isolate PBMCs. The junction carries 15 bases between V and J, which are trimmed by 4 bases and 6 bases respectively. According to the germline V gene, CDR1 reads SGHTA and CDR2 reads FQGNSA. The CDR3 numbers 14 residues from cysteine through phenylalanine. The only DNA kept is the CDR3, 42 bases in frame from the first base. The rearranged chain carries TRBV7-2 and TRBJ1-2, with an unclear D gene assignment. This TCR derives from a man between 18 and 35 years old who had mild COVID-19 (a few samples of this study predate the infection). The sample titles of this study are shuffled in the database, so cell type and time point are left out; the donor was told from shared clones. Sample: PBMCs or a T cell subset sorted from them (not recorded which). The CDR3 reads CASSSPGRADGYTF. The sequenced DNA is TGTGCCAGCAGCTCACCGGGGAGGGCTGATGGCTACACCTTC.